This T cell receptor (beta chain) was captured by sequencing in a study of T cells in women clearing cervical HPV infection. Turning to the study itself: Cases were women with histologically confirmed HPV16-related CIN3 or worse, including a couple of invasive cancers. With HLA typing for only a few women, HLA confounding remains possible.

As concerns this clone: Its antigen is not known. The read finishes 3 residues shy of the CDR3 end, and the germline J gene is used to complete it.

General study findings and limits: Richness differences could reflect unmeasured T-cell content per sample. TRBV6-7 abundance was lower in cases than controls (approximately 0.1% versus 0.17%).

The CDR3 loop spans 16 amino acids. CDR1 is KGHSY and CDR2 is FQNENV in the germline V gene. The ends were cut back, 3 bases at V and 6 bases at J, with 19 bases in the middle. Libraries were prepared by immunoSEQ multiplex PCR; TCRdb keeps only in-frame clonotypes and omits some of them. This listing includes 30,000 to 35,000 clones. The specimen was blood buffy coat. The TCR originated in a woman between 18 and 70 years old with a cervical HPV16 infection that either progressed to CIN3+ or cleared (not recorded which). The J gene is TRBJ2-3, the V gene TRBV16; D could derive from TRBD1 or TRBD2 (5 bases each). CDR3 sequence: CASSHGKRGESDTQYF. The part of the CDR3 DNA that was read is TGTGCCAGCAGCCATGGTAAGCGAGGGGAATCGGATACG.